This entry describes one T cell receptor beta chain. The data stem from a study of blood T cell repertoires in COVID-19. Turning to the study itself: Both acute and convalescent COVID-19 samples were obtained from the United States, Italy and Spain.

V lost 3 bases and J lost 2, with 12 bases in between. The CDR3 spans 15 residues. Germline loops: CDR1 SGHTA, CDR2 FQGNSA. Authors' data handling: Estimates of nucleated cell counts were drawn from the amplification of reference gene primers. Libraries were prepared by immunoSEQ multiplex PCR; TCRdb keeps only in-frame clonotypes and omits some of them. For V, J and clone size, that table is used; D and trimming come from the DNA. The data contain around 400,000 clones, about 89% of them singletons. While infection was still active, Seattle patients were enrolled and then followed longitudinally. The TCR was taken from a woman aged 55 to 70 with COVID-19, enrolled during active disease. The chain links TRBV7-2 to TRBJ2-3; a possible D gene is TRBD2 (6 bases). The sequenced material came from peripheral blood. DNA for the CDR3: TGTGCCAGCAGCTTGTTTGGGAGGTCCACAGATACGCAGTATTTT. Its protein product is CASSLFGRSTDTQYF.